This TCR beta chain is drawn from a study of CD4 T cells in relation to SARS-CoV-2 and coronaviruses. As for the study in general: After less than 11 days of antigen culture, PBMC TCR beta CDR3s were sequenced.

Study-wide points: Monoreactive clones expanded significantly more to SARS-CoV-2 than crossreactive clones did.

CD4+ T cells from unexposed donors were obtained before the COVID-19 pandemic (2011-2018). CD4+ T cells were isolated from the cells after 10 days of culture. The germline V gene encodes CDR1 MNHEY and CDR2 SVGAGI. V was clipped by 7 bases and J by 3 bases, with 13 bases between them. CDR3 length: 14 residues. This clone was seen only once. What it recognizes is unknown. Clones were sequenced by immunoSEQ multiplex PCR, and TCRdb holds only the in-frame ones, with some missing. The sample carries around 22,000 clones, about three quarters recorded once. Specimen: CD4+ T cells from PBMCs, cultured in vitro. V is TRBV6-5 and J is TRBJ1-5; tentatively, D is TRBD1 (6 bases). The TCR was taken from a human donor in good health. CDR3 region: CASTGTRVNQPQHF. The CDR3 nucleotides are TGTGCCAGCACCGGGACACGGGTCAATCAGCCCCAGCATTTT.